The rows below give T cell receptor beta chains drawn from one sample of a study of T cells in narcolepsy. TCRdb's table, derived via immunoSEQ multiplex PCR, lists solely in-frame clones and lacks some. The repertoire holds 25,000 or so clones, with 85% as singletons. Sequenced sample: memory (CD45RA-) CD4+ T cells from blood. The receptors stem from a human donor in good health. The conserved cysteine and the conserved F or W are not part of the CDR3 here. The order of the fields is V gene, J gene, CDR3 protein.

V: TRBV6-1
J: TRBJ2-7
CDR3: AVAGTSSYEQY

V: TRBV7-8
J: TRBJ2-2
CDR3: ASSIRGQGNTGELF

V: TRBV19
J: TRBJ2-1
CDR3: ASSIATGTSQF

V: TRBV6-1
J: TRBJ2-7
CDR3: ASSPGLAGTYEQY

V: TRBV27
J: TRBJ2-1
CDR3: ASTRRESLNEQF

V: TRBV30
J: TRBJ1-6
CDR3: AWGDRRNSPLH

V: TRBV11-2
J: TRBJ2-7
CDR3: ASSLVSGSSYEQY

V: TRBV11-3
J: TRBJ1-1
CDR3: ASSRHMNTEAF

V: TRBV5-1
J: TRBJ2-5
CDR3: ASSLAVGPQETQY

V: TRBV19
J: TRBJ1-5
CDR3: ASTYQFGSGQPQH

V: TRBV7-8
J: TRBJ2-1
CDR3: ASSLGARQGNEQF

V: TRBV28
J: TRBJ1-5
CDR3: ASSLGGLGLAGNQPQH

V: TRBV30
J: TRBJ2-7
CDR3: AWRVKGGILYEQY

V: TRBV5-4
J: TRBJ2-3
CDR3: ASSPGLAGVTDTQY

V: TRBV11-2
J: TRBJ2-5
CDR3: ASSPRGGPRETQY

V: TRBV7-8
J: TRBJ1-5
CDR3: ASSLRGYPQSNQPQH

V: TRBV7-9
J: TRBJ2-1
CDR3: LTSSYNEQF

V: TRBV13
J: TRBJ2-3
CDR3: ASSFRTHEDTQY

V: TRBV6-5
J: TRBJ2-3
CDR3: ASSPGQPDTQY

V: TRBV7-9
J: TRBJ2-1
CDR3: ASGPRGNNEQF

V: TRBV20-1
J: TRBJ2-5
CDR3: IPGGQETQY

V: TRBV7-2
J: TRBJ2-7
CDR3: ASSRDRVDEQY

V: TRBV7-8
J: TRBJ2-5
CDR3: ASSFDQRGTQY

V: TRBV5-6
J: TRBJ2-1
CDR3: ASSLRSEQF